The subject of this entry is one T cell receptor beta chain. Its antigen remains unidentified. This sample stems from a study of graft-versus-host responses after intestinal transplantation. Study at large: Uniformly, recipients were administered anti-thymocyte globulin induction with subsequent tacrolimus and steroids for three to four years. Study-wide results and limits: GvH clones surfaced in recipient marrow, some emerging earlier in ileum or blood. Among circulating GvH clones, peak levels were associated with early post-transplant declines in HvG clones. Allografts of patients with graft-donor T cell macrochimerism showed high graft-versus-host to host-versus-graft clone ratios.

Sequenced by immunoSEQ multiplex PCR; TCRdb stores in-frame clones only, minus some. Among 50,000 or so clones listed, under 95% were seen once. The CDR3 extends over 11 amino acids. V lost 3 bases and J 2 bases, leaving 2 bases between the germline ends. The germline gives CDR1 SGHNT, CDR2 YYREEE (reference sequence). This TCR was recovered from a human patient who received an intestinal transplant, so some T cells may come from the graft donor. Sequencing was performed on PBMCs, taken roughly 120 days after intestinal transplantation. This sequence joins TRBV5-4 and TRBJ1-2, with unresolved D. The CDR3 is CASSSNYGYTF. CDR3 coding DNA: TGTGCCAGCAGCTCCAACTATGGCTACACCTTC. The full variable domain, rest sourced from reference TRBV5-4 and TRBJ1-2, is ETGVTQSPTHLIKTRGQQVTLRCSSQSGHNTVSWYQQALGQGPQFIFQYYREEENGRGNFPPRFSGLQFPNYSSELNVNALELDDSALYLCASSSNYGYTFGSGTRLTVV.